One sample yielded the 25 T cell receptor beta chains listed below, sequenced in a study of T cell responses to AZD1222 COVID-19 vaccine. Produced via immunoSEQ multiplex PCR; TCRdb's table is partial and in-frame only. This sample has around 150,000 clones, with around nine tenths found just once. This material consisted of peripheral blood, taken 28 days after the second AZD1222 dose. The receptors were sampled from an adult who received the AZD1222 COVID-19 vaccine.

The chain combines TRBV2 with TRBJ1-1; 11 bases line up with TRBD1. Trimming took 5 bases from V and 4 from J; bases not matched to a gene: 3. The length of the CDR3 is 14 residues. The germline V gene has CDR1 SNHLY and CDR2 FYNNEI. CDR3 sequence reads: CASSPGTGGTEAFF. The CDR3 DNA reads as TGTGCCAGCAGTCCCGGGACAGGGGGCACTGAAGCTTTCTTT.

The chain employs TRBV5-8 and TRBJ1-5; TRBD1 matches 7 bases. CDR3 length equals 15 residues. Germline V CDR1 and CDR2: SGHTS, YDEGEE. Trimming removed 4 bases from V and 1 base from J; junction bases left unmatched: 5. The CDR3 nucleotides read TGTGCCAGCAGCCAGGGACAGTTGAGCAATCAGCCCCAGCATTTT. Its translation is CASSQGQLSNQPQHF.

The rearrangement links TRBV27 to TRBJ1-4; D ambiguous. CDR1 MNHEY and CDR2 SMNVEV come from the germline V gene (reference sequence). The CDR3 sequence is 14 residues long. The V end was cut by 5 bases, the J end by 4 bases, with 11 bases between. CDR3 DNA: TGTGCCAGCAGTCCCGGACTGCTTAATGAAAAACTGTTTTTT. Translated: CASSPGLLNEKLFF.

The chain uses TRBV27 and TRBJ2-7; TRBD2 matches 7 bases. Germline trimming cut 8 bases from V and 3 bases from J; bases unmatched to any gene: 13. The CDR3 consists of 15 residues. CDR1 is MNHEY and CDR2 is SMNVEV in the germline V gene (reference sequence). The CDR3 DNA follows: TGTGCCAGCCTAACCCCTCAGCGGGAAGACTACGAGCAGTACTTC. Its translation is CASLTPQREDYEQYF.

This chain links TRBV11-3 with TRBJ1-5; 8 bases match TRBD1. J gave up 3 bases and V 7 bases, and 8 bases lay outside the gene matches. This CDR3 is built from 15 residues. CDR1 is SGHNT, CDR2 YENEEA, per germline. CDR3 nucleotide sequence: TGTGCCAGCACTAGGACAGGGCTTGACAATCAGCCCCAGCATTTT. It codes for CASTRTGLDNQPQHF.

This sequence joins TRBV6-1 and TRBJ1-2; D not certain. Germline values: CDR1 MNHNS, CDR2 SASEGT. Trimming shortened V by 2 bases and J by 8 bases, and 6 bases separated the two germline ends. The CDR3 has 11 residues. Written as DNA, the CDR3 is TGTGCCAGCAGTGAATTGGGGGGCTACACCTTC. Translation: CASSELGGYTF.

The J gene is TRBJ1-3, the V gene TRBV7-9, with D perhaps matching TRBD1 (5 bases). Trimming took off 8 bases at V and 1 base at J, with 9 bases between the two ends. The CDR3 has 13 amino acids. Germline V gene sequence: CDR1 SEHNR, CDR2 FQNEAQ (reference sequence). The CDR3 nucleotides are TGTGCCAGCCGCAGGGAGTCTGGAAACACCATATATTTT. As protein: CASRRESGNTIYF.

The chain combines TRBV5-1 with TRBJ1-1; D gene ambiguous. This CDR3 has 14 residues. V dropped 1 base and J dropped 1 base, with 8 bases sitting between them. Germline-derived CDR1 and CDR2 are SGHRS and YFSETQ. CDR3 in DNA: TGCGCCAGCAGCTTGACGGGGAAGAACACTGAAGCTTTCTTT. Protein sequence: CASSLTGKNTEAFF.

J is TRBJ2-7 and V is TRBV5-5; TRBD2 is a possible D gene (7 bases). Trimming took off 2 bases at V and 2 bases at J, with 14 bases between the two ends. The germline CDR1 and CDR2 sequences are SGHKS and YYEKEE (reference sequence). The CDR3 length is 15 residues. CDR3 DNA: TGTGCCAGCAGCTTAGAGGGGGGGAGCACCTACGAGCAGTACTTC. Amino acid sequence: CASSLEGGSTYEQYF.

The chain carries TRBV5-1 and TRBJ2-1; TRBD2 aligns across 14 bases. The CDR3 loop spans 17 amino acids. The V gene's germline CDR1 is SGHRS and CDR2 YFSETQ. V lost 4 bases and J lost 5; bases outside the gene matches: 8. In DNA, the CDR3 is TGCGCCAGCAGCGATGGACTAGCGGGAGGTTCCCACAATGAGCAGTTCTTC. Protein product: CASSDGLAGGSHNEQFF.

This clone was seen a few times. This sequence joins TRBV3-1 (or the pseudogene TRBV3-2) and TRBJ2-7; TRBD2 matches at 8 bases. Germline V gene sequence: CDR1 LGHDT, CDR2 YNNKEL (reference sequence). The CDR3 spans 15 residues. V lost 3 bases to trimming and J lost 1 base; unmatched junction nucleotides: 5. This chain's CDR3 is CASSQASGSSYEQYF. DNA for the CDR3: TGTGCCAGCAGCCAGGCGAGCGGGAGTTCCTACGAGCAGTACTTC.

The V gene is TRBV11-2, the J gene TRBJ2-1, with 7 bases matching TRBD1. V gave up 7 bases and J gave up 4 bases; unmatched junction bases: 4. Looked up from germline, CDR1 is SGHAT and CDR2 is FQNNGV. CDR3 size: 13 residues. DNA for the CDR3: TGTGCCAGCACCCACAGGGGATACAATGAGCAGTTCTTC. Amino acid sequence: CASTHRGYNEQFF.

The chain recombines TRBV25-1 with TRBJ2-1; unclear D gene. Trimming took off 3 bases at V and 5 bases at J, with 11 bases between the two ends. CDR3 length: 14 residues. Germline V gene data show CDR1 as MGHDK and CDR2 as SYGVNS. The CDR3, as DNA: TGTGCCAGCAGTGATGAATTTGGGAACAATGAGCAGTTCTTC. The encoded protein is CASSDEFGNNEQFF.

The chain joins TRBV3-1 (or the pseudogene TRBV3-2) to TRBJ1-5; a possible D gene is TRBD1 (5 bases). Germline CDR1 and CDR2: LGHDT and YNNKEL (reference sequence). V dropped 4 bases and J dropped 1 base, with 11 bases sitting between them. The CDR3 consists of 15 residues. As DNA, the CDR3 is TGTGCCAGCAGCCGTACCCAGGGAAGCAATCAGCCCCAGCATTTT. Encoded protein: CASSRTQGSNQPQHF.

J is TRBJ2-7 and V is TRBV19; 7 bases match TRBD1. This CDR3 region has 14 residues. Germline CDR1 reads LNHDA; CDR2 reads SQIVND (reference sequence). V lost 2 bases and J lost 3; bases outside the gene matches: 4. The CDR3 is CASSIPGTVYEQYF. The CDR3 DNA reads TGTGCCAGTAGTATACCCGGGACAGTCTACGAGCAGTACTTC.

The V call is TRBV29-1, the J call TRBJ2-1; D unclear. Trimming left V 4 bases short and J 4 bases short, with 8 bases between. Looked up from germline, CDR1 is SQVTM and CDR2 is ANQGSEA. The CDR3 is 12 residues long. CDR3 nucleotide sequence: TGCAGCGTTGTACAACTTTACAATGAGCAGTTCTTC. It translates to CSVVQLYNEQFF.

As DNA, the CDR3 is TGCGCCAGCAGCAAGGGACCAAACACCGGGGAGCTGTTTTTT. It translates to CASSKGPNTGELFF. This sequence joins TRBV5-1 and TRBJ2-2; D tentatively fits TRBD1 or TRBD2 (5 bases each). This CDR3 has 14 residues. Trimming took off 4 bases at V and 2 bases at J, with 9 bases between the two ends. Germline-derived CDR1 and CDR2 are SGHRS and YFSETQ.

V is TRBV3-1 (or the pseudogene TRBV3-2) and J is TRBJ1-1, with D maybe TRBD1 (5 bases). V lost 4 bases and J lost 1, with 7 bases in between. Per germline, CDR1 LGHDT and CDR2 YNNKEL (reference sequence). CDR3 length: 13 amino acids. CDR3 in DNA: TGTGCCAGCAGCCTCGGACAGAACACTGAAGCTTTCTTT. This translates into CASSLGQNTEAFF.

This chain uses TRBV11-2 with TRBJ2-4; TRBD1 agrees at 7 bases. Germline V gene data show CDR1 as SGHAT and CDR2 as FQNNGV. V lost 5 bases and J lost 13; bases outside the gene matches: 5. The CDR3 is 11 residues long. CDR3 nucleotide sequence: TGTGCCAGCAGCGCGTTACAGGGGCAGTACTTC. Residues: CASSALQGQYF. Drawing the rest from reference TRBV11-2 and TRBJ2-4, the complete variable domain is EAGVAQSPRYKIIEKRQSVAFWCNPISGHATLYWYQQILGQGPKLLIQFQNNGVVDDSQLPKDRFSAERLKGVDSTLKIQPAKLEDSAVYLCASSALQGQYFGAGTRLSVL.

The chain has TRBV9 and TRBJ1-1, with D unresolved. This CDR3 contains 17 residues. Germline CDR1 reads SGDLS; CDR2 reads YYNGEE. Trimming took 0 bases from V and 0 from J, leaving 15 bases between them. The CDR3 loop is CASSVDPPGSLNTEAFF. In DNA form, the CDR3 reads TGTGCCAGCAGCGTAGACCCCCCAGGCTCCTTGAACACTGAAGCTTTCTTT. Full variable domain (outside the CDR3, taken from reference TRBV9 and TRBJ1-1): DSGVTQTPKHLITATGQRVTLRCSPRSGDLSVYWYQQSLDQGLQFLIQYYNGEERAKGNILERFSAQQFPDLHSELNLSSLELGDSALYFCASSVDPPGSLNTEAFFGQGTRLTVV.

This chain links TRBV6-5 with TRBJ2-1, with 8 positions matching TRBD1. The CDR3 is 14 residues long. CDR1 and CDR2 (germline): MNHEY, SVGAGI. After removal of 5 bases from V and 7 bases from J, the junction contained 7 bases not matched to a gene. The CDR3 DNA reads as TGTGCCAGCAGTACGCGGACAGGGAAGAATGAGCAGTTCTTC. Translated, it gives CASSTRTGKNEQFF.

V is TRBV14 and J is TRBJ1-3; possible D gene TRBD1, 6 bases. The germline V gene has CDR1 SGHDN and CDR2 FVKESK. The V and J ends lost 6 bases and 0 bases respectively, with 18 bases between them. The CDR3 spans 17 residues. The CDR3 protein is CASSRYHRAYSGNTIYF. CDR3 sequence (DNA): TGTGCCAGCAGTCGATATCACAGGGCATACTCTGGAAACACCATATATTTT.

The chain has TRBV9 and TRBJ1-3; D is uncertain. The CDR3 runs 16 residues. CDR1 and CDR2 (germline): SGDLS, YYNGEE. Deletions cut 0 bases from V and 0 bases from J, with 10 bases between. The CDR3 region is CASSVGIINSGNTIYF. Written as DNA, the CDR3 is TGTGCCAGCAGCGTAGGTATCATAAACTCTGGAAACACCATATATTTT.

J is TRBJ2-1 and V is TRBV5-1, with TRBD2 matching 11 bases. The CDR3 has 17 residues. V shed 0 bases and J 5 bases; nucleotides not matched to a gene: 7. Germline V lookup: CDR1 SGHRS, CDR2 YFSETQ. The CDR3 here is CASSLAWGLAADNEQFF. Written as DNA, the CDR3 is TGCGCCAGCAGCTTGGCCTGGGGACTAGCGGCCGACAATGAGCAGTTCTTC.

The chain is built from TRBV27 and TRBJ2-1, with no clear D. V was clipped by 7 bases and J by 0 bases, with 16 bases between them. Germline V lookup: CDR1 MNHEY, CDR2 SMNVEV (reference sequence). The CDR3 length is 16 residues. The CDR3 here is CASKGREAGSYNEQFF. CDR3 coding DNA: TGTGCCAGCAAGGGCCGTGAAGCAGGCTCCTACAATGAGCAGTTCTTC.